These 27 T cell receptor beta chains share one sample of origin, sequenced in a study of T cells in tuberculosis. The time point was: new active TB diagnosis, blood taken before or within 7 days of starting treatment. Clones were sequenced by immunoSEQ multiplex PCR, and TCRdb holds only the in-frame ones, with some missing. The sample has tens of thousands of clones, 94% seen once. The sample was PBMCs, taken at tuberculosis diagnosis. The source of these receptors is an adult with tuberculosis.

The chain joins TRBV19 to TRBJ2-7; 7 bases align to TRBD1. This CDR3 contains 15 residues. CDR1 is LNHDA and CDR2 is SQIVND in the germline V gene (reference sequence). V lost 5 bases, J lost 5 bases, and 12 bases stayed unmatched. CDR3 sequence reads: CASSRRQGKFDEQYF. CDR3 DNA: TGTGCCAGTAGTCGAAGACAGGGCAAGTTTGACGAGCAGTACTTC.

The chain links TRBV27 to TRBJ2-3; no clear D. CDR1 MNHEY and CDR2 SMNVEV come from the germline V gene (reference sequence). The CDR3 covers 15 residues. V was cut by 6 bases and J by 4 bases, with 17 bases left in between. The CDR3 DNA reads TGTGCCAGCAGCCCGCGGCGAGCCTTACCAGATACGCAGTATTTT. This sequence encodes CASSPRRALPDTQYF.

This chain links TRBV12-5 with TRBJ2-7, with a possible D match to TRBD1 (5 bases). The CDR3 runs 12 residues. CDR1 and CDR2 (germline): LGHNT, FRNRAP. The CDR3 DNA is TGTGCCTCGACAGACGGCTACTACGAGCAGTACTTC. Protein sequence: CASTDGYYEQYF. Complete variable domain (other parts from reference TRBV12-5 and TRBJ2-7): DARVTQTPRHKVTEMGQEVTMRCQPILGHNTVFWYRQTMMQGLELLAYFRNRAPLDDSGMPKDRFSAEMPDATLATLKIQPSEPRDSAVYFCASTDGYYEQYFGPGTRLTVT.

V usage is TRBV29-1 and J usage is TRBJ2-1; 7 bases match TRBD1. The CDR3 runs 15 residues. Trimming removed 5 bases from V and 3 bases from J; junction bases left unmatched: 10. In germline, CDR1 is SQVTM, CDR2 ANQGSEA. CDR3: CSVIRPGQSYNEQFF. The CDR3 DNA is TGCAGCGTTATACGACCGGGACAGAGCTACAATGAGCAGTTCTTC.

The rearrangement joins TRBV7-2 to TRBJ1-1; 10 bases are a match to TRBD1. The trim removed 2 bases at V and 4 bases at J, leaving 4 bases unmatched. The CDR3 runs to 15 residues. Germline loops: CDR1 SGHTA, CDR2 FQGNSA. The chain's CDR3 is CASSLRTGGGTEAFF. The CDR3 DNA reads TGTGCCAGCAGCTTACGGACAGGGGGGGGCACTGAAGCTTTCTTT.

This CDR3 reads CASSLREGGGRDGYTF. CDR3 nucleotides: TGTGCCAGCAGCCTTCGGGAAGGGGGAGGGCGGGATGGCTACACCTTC. The chain joins TRBV9 to TRBJ1-2, with D maybe TRBD1 (6 bases). The CDR3 is 16 amino acids. From germline, CDR1 is SGDLS and CDR2 YYNGEE. Trimming left V 4 bases short and J 6 bases short, with 22 bases between.

The rearrangement uses TRBV27 and TRBJ1-2; 7 nucleotides agree with TRBD1. The V gene end was trimmed by 4 bases and the J gene end by 10 bases; junction bases not matched to a gene: 9. Germline values: CDR1 MNHEY, CDR2 SMNVEV (reference sequence). The CDR3 runs to 13 residues. CDR3 loop: CASSSRTGGAYTF. The CDR3 DNA sequence: TGTGCCAGCAGTTCCCGGACAGGAGGAGCCTACACCTTC.

This clone is a singleton in its sample. The chain couples TRBV27 to TRBJ2-7; 7 bases map to TRBD1. The V and J ends lost 5 bases and 2 bases, in that order; junction bases with no gene match: 3. CDR1 MNHEY and CDR2 SMNVEV come from the germline V gene (reference sequence). This CDR3 region has 13 residues. The CDR3 loop reads CASSRQGTYEQYF. The CDR3 region has the DNA TGTGCCAGCAGTCGACAGGGAACCTACGAGCAGTACTTC.

The chain couples TRBV27 to TRBJ2-7; maybe TRBD2 (6 bases). CDR1 and CDR2 (germline): MNHEY, SMNVEV (reference sequence). V gave up 7 bases and J gave up 7 bases, with 14 bases separating them. This CDR3 contains 12 residues. This CDR3 reads CASTSYGGEQYF. The CDR3 DNA reads TGTGCCAGCACTTCATATGGGGGGGAGCAGTACTTC.

V gene TRBV10-3 combines with J gene TRBJ1-4; the D gene is possibly TRBD1 (6 bases). CDR1 is ENHRY and CDR2 is SYGVKD in the germline V gene. The CDR3 loop spans 14 amino acids. Deletions cut 2 bases from V and 2 bases from J, with 6 bases between. Here the CDR3 reads CAISETGTNEKLFF. CDR3 DNA: TGTGCCATCAGTGAGACAGGGACTAATGAAAAACTGTTTTTT.

The chain uses TRBV15 and TRBJ1-1; D is possibly TRBD1 (6 bases). This CDR3 has 14 residues. V lost 8 bases and J lost 1, with 14 bases in between. Per the germline V gene, CDR1 is LNHNV and CDR2 is YYDKDF (reference sequence). The CDR3, as DNA: TGTGCCACCCGGATGAGGGGACAGAACACTGAAGCTTTCTTT. Amino acids: CATRMRGQNTEAFF.

The V gene is TRBV18, the J gene TRBJ1-2; TRBD1 might be the D (5 bases). The CDR3 is made up of 14 amino acids. Looked up from germline, CDR1 is KGHSH and CDR2 is LQKENI. Trimming took 2 bases from V and 8 from J, leaving 15 bases between them. CDR3 sequence (DNA): TGTGCCAGCTCACCAGGCCCCGACAGTTGGGGCTACACCTTC. Residues: CASSPGPDSWGYTF.

The V gene is TRBV11-2, the J gene TRBJ1-2; 7 bases are a match to TRBD1. The ends lost 5 bases at V and 2 bases at J; junction bases unmatched: 2. CDR3 length: 13 residues. Germline values: CDR1 SGHAT, CDR2 FQNNGV. CDR3: CASSPQGNYGYTF. The DNA of the CDR3 is TGTGCCAGCAGCCCACAGGGGAACTATGGCTACACCTTC.

This chain joins TRBV30 and TRBJ2-7, with D uncertain. From germline, CDR1 is GTSNPN and CDR2 SVGIG (reference sequence). The CDR3 extends over 12 amino acids. The ends were cut back, 4 bases at V and 4 bases at J, with 11 bases in the middle. The CDR3 sequence: CAWNPPKYEQYF. In nucleotides, the CDR3 is TGTGCCTGGAATCCCCCCAAATACGAGCAGTACTTC.

This chain joins TRBV5-1 and TRBJ1-1, with D uncertain. The germline CDR1 and CDR2 sequences are SGHRS and YFSETQ. V was cut by 2 bases and J by 0 bases, with 14 bases left in between. The CDR3 is 16 residues long. In DNA, the CDR3 is TGCGCCAGCAGCTTACGGCAGGTATCGATGAACACTGAAGCTTTCTTT. This gives the protein CASSLRQVSMNTEAFF.

CDR3 in amino acids: CASSPPPRGPNTEAFF. As DNA, the CDR3 is TGTGCCAGCAGCCCCCCACCTAGGGGGCCGAACACTGAAGCTTTCTTT. The chain joins TRBV5-4 to TRBJ1-1; 7 bases are a match to TRBD1. The CDR3 runs 16 residues. V gave up 4 bases and J gave up 1 base; unmatched junction bases: 10. Germline CDR1 is SGHNT and CDR2 is YYREEE (reference sequence).

This chain uses TRBV29-1 with TRBJ1-1; D perhaps matches TRBD1 (5 bases). V was clipped by 3 bases and J by 6 bases, with 23 bases between them. The germline gives CDR1 SQVTM, CDR2 ANQGSEA. The CDR3 sequence is 16 residues long. CDR3 DNA sequence: TGCAGCGTTGATGGGGGAGGCGCGCTGCTTTTCTCTGAAGCTTTCTTT. This encodes CSVDGGGALLFSEAFF.

This chain links TRBV4-1 with TRBJ1-2; 7 nucleotides match TRBD1. The CDR3 is made up of 16 amino acids. V shed 0 bases and J 4 bases; nucleotides not matched to a gene: 8. CDR1 is MGHRA and CDR2 is YSYEKL in the germline V gene. CDR3 bases: TGCGCCAGCAGCCAAGATCCACAGGGGTTTAGCTATGGCTACACCTTC. Amino acid sequence: CASSQDPQGFSYGYTF.

V and J are TRBV19 and TRBJ2-7; 8 bases are a match to TRBD1. This CDR3 is 13 amino acids long. Germline V lookup: CDR1 LNHDA, CDR2 SQIVND (reference sequence). The trim removed 5 bases at V and 3 bases at J, leaving 3 bases unmatched. The CDR3 here is CASSPGGIYEQYF. Written as DNA, the CDR3 is TGTGCCAGTAGTCCAGGGGGCATCTACGAGCAGTACTTC. Complete variable domain (other parts from reference TRBV19 and TRBJ2-7): DGGITQSPKYLFRKEGQNVTLSCEQNLNHDAMYWYRQDPGQGLRLIYYSQIVNDFQKGDIAEGYSVSREKKESFPLTVTSAQKNPTAFYLCASSPGGIYEQYFGPGTRLTVT.

V and J are TRBV5-1 and TRBJ2-3, with TRBD2 matching 10 bases. Germline CDR1 SGHRS, CDR2 YFSETQ. V lost 7 bases, J lost 5 bases, and 7 bases stayed unmatched. The CDR3 is made up of 14 amino acids. CDR3 region: CASFTSGVIDTQYF. The CDR3 DNA reads TGCGCCAGCTTCACTAGCGGGGTGATAGATACGCAGTATTTT.

This clone has just one count. The rearrangement links TRBV2 to TRBJ1-6; weak D call: TRBD1 (6 bases). CDR1 and CDR2 (germline): SNHLY, FYNNEI. V was shortened by 6 bases and J by 11 bases, with 17 bases between the two germline ends. The CDR3 totals 14 residues. CDR3 DNA: TGTGCCAGCAGATCCTCAGGGGATACTGCACCCCTCCACTTT. Protein sequence: CASRSSGDTAPLHF.

The V gene is TRBV10-3, the J gene TRBJ1-5; a possible D gene is TRBD1 (5 bases). CDR3 length: 14 residues. Between the trimmed V and J ends, which lost 0 bases and 4 bases, there was a span of 7 bases. Germline CDR1 ENHRY, CDR2 SYGVKD. CDR3 in DNA: TGTGCCATCAGTGAGTCGGGGGGGAATCAGCCCCAGCATTTT. This gives the protein CAISESGGNQPQHF.

This clone has just one count. The gene calls are TRBV5-1 and TRBJ1-6, with TRBD1 matching over 9 bases. Germline lookup yields CDR1 SGHRS and CDR2 YFSETQ. V shed 2 bases, J shed 7 bases, and the junction held 4 bases outside the gene matches. CDR3 length: 15 amino acids. CDR3 nucleotide sequence: TGCGCCAGCAGCTTCCGGGACAGGGTCAATTCACCCCTCCACTTT. Residues: CASSFRDRVNSPLHF.

As DNA, the CDR3 is TGTGCCAGCAGCTTGTCATCCGGGAGGTTACAAGAGACCCAGTACTTC. Amino acid sequence: CASSLSSGRLQETQYF. The rearrangement links TRBV11-2 to TRBJ2-5, with 7 nucleotides matching TRBD2. J gave up 2 bases and V 3 bases, and 9 bases lay outside the gene matches. The V gene's germline CDR1 is SGHAT and CDR2 FQNNGV. The CDR3 is 16 amino acids.

V is TRBV4-1 and J is TRBJ1-5; 7 bases are shared with TRBD1. The CDR3 has 14 amino acids. Germline loops: CDR1 MGHRA, CDR2 YSYEKL. Unmatched junction bases numbered 4, after V lost 1 base and J lost 7 bases. CDR3 in DNA: TGCGCCAGCAGCCAAGGGGACAGAGGACAGCCCCAGCATTTT. Translating gives CASSQGDRGQPQHF.

The V and J genes are TRBV19 and TRBJ2-1; D possibly corresponds to TRBD2 (6 bases). This CDR3 spans 16 amino acids. V dropped 7 bases and J dropped 4 bases, with 20 bases sitting between them. The germline CDR1 and CDR2 sequences are LNHDA and SQIVND (reference sequence). The DNA for the CDR3 is TGTGCCAGTACCCCGATGCGGGGCGGGAAATACAATGAGCAGTTCTTC. Translating it yields CASTPMRGGKYNEQFF.

V is TRBV27 and J is TRBJ2-1; a weak D match, TRBD1 (6 bases). The V end lost 0 bases, the J end lost 3 bases, and 9 bases lay between the germline ends. This CDR3 spans 15 amino acids. CDR1 and CDR2 (germline): MNHEY, SMNVEV (reference sequence). CDR3 loop: CASSLSGGFYNEQFF. CDR3 DNA sequence: TGTGCCAGCAGTTTATCAGGGGGATTCTACAATGAGCAGTTCTTC.